A single sample is the source of the 8 T cell receptor beta chains below, sequenced in a study of post-analysis software for immune sequencing data. Study-level findings and limits: Elevated frequency relative to controls characterized roughly 5 TRBV segments in patients, TRBV5-6, TRBV5-1 and TRBV20-1 among them.

Their recognized antigens are unknown. Every TCR beta cDNA library bore unique molecular identifiers. TCRdb re-derived calls from the PCR reads in MiXCR, one entry per CDR3 protein. The data hold some 890,000 distinct CDR3 sequences, with approximately 53% observed a single time. The sequenced sample was blood. The receptors derive from a girl aged 10 to 17 with multiple sclerosis.

This clonotype has a handful of counts. The rearrangement joins TRBV27 to TRBJ1-2, with 8 bases aligning to TRBD1. V shed 4 bases, J shed 3 bases, and the junction held 10 bases outside the gene matches. This CDR3 region has 16 residues. The germline V gene has CDR1 MNHEY and CDR2 SMNVEV (reference sequence). The CDR3 DNA is TGTGCCAGCAGTTCCTACCCGGACAGGGCCCACTATGGCTACACCTTC. Translation: CASSSYPDRAHYGYTF.

This clonotype was counted between two and nine times. V usage is TRBV20-1 and J usage is TRBJ1-2; weak D call: TRBD1 (5 bases). From germline, CDR1 is DFQATT and CDR2 SNEGSKA (reference sequence). This CDR3 has 14 residues. V lost 5 bases to trimming and J lost 0 bases, with 13 bases between them. The CDR3, as DNA: TGCAGTGCTCCATCGACAGTAACTAACTATGGCTACACCTTC. It encodes CSAPSTVTNYGYTF.

The chain combines TRBV20-1 with TRBJ2-3; D is perhaps TRBD1 or TRBD2 (5 bases each). The CDR3 is 15 amino acids. The germline CDR1 and CDR2 sequences are DFQATT and SNEGSKA (reference sequence). Between the trimmed V and J ends, which lost 6 bases and 4 bases, there was a span of 20 bases. The chain's CDR3 is CSAPGPSGKPDTQYF. The CDR3 DNA reads TGCAGTGCCCCGGGGCCTAGTGGGAAACCAGATACGCAGTATTTT.

J is TRBJ2-7 and V is TRBV14, with D possibly TRBD2 on 5 matching bases. The CDR3 spans 13 residues. Germline CDR1 reads SGHDN; CDR2 reads FVKESK. V was clipped by 3 bases and J by 3 bases, with 9 bases between them. CDR3 amino acids: CASSQDWLYEQYF. For the CDR3, the DNA is TGTGCCAGCAGCCAGGACTGGCTCTACGAGCAGTACTTC.

About this clonotype itself: Mismatch with germline at one junction end may stem from a read error. The chain uses TRBV6-5 and TRBJ2-1, with 8 bases that match TRBD2. The CDR3 covers 15 residues. The germline V gene has CDR1 MNHEY and CDR2 SVGAGI. The CDR3 loop reads CASSYSTSGNNEQCF. CDR3 coding DNA: TGTGCCAGCAGTTACTCAACTAGCGGTAACAATGAGCAGTGCTTC.

This sequence joins TRBV5-1 and TRBJ1-2; D remains ambiguous. Germline loops: CDR1 SGHRS, CDR2 YFSETQ. The CDR3 consists of 19 residues. The germline V and J ends were trimmed by 4 bases and 0 bases, with 25 bases remaining between them. CDR3 sequence (DNA): TGCGCCAGCAGCCCTGTGAATCGACACCGGCTGAGGTCTAACTATGGCTACACCTTC. Its protein is CASSPVNRHRLRSNYGYTF. Based on the CDR3 plus reference TRBV5-1 and TRBJ1-2, the full variable domain is KAGVTQTPRYLIKTRGQQVTLSCSPISGHRSVSWYQQTPGQGLQFLFEYFSETQRNKGNFPGRFSGRQFSNSRSEMNVSTLELGDSALYLCASSPVNRHRLRSNYGYTFGSGTRLTVV.

This clonotype has just a few counts. The rearrangement joins TRBV2 to TRBJ2-5; D is perhaps TRBD1 (5 bases). The V end was cut by 4 bases, the J end by 4 bases, with 13 bases between. The CDR3 runs to 14 residues. Germline lookup yields CDR1 SNHLY and CDR2 FYNNEI. The CDR3 nucleotides are TGTGCCAGCAGTGCTCGGAAGGGGCGAGAGACCCAGTACTTC. Its protein is CASSARKGRETQYF.

This chain uses TRBV6-1 with TRBJ2-4; TRBD1 aligns across 10 bases. The DNA end is a closer match to TRBJ2-7, so the J assignment may be wrong. CDR3 size: 14 residues. Germline V gene data show CDR1 as MNHNS and CDR2 as SASEGT. The CDR3 protein is CATETGQGNHEQYF. In DNA, the CDR3 is TGTGCCACCGAGACGGGACAGGGGAATCACGAGCAGTACTTC.